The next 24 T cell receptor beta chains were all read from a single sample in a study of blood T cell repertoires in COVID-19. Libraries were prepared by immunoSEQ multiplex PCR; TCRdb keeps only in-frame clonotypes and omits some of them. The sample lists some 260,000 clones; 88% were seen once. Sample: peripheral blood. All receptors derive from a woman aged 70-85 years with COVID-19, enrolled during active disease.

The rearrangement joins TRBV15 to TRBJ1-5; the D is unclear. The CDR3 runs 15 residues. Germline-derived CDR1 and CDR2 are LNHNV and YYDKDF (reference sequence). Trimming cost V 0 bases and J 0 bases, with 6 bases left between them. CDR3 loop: CATSRDRLSNQPQHF. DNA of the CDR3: TGTGCCACCAGCAGAGACAGACTTAGCAATCAGCCCCAGCATTTT.

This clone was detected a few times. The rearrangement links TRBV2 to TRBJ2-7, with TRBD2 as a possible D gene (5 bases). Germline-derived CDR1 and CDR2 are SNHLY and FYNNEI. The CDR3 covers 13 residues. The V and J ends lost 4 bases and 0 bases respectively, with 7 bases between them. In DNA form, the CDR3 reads TGTGCCAGCAGTGTGGGGAGCTCCTACGAGCAGTACTTC. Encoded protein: CASSVGSSYEQYF.

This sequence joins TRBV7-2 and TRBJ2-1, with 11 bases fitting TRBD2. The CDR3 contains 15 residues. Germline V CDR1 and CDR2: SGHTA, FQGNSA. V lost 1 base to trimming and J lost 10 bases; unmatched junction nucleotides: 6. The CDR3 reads CASSLDSASGREQFF. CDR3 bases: TGTGCCAGCAGCTTAGATTCGGCTAGCGGGAGGGAGCAGTTCTTC.

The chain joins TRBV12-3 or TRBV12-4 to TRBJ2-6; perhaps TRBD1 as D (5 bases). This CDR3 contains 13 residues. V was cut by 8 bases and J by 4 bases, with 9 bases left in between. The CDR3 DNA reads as TGTGCCAGCGTACAGGCGGGGGCCAACGTCCTGACTTTC. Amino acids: CASVQAGANVLTF.

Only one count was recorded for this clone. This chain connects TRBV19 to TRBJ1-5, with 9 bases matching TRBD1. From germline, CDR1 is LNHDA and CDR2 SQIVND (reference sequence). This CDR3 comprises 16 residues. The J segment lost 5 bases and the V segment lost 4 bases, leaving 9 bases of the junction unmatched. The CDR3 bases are TGTGCCAGTAGTACCCTCGGGACAGGGTCGGATCAGCCCCAGCATTTT. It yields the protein CASSTLGTGSDQPQHF.

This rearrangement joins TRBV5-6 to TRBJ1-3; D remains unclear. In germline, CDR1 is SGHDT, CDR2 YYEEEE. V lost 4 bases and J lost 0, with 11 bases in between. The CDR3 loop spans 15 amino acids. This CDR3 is CASSLYPSSGNTIYF. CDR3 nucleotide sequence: TGTGCCAGCAGCCTATATCCGAGCTCTGGAAACACCATATATTTT.

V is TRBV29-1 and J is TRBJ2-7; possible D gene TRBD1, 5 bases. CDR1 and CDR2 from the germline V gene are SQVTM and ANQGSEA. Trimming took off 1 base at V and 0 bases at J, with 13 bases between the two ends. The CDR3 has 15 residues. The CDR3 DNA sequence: TGCAGCGTTGAAGTGGGGCGGCCCAGCTCCTACGAGCAGTACTTC. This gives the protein CSVEVGRPSSYEQYF.

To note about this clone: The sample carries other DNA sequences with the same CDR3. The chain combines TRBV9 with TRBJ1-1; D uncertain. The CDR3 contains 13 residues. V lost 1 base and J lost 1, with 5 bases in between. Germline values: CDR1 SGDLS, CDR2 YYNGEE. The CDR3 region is CASSVTGNTEAFF. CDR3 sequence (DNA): TGTGCCAGCAGCGTAACTGGGAACACTGAAGCTTTCTTT.

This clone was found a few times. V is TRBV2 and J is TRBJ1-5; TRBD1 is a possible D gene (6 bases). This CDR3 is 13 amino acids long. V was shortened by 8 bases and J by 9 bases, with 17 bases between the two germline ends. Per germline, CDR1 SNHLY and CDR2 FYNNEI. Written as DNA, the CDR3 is TGTGCCAGCGGTGTGGGGGCCCCCAGGCCCCAGCATTTT. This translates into CASGVGAPRPQHF.

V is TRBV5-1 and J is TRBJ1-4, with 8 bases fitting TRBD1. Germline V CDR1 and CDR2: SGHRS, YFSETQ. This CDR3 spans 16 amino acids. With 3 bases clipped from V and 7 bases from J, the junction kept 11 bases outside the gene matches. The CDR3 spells CASSWTGQRGGEKLFF. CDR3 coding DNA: TGCGCCAGCAGCTGGACAGGGCAGAGGGGTGGTGAAAAACTGTTTTTT.

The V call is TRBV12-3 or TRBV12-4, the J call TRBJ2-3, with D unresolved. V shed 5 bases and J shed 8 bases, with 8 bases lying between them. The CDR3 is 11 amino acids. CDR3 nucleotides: TGTGCCAGCAGTCCTGGCGGTACGCAGTATTTT. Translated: CASSPGGTQYF.

CDR3 in amino acids: CASSFRGTAGNTIYF. CDR3 coding DNA: TGTGCCAGCAGCTTCAGGGGGACTGCTGGAAACACCATATATTTT. This chain connects TRBV7-8 to TRBJ1-3; 7 nucleotides agree with TRBD1. The germline V gene has CDR1 SGHVS and CDR2 FQNEAQ. This CDR3 region has 15 residues. J lost 2 bases, V lost 3 bases, and 4 bases had no gene match.

CDR3 in amino acids: CASSPALAGVGNEQFF. CDR3 coding DNA: TGTGCCAGCAGCCCGGCCCTGGCGGGAGTAGGCAATGAGCAGTTCTTC. This chain uses TRBV5-4 with TRBJ2-1; 7 nucleotides match TRBD2. After removal of 4 bases from V and 6 bases from J, the junction contained 13 bases not matched to a gene. The CDR3 contains 16 residues. Per germline, CDR1 SGHNT and CDR2 YYREEE (reference sequence).

The CDR3 nucleotides are TGTGCCAGCAGTGAAGGGTCCAGGGATGGTTCACCCCTCCACTTT. It is translated as CASSEGSRDGSPLHF. The chain combines TRBV2 with TRBJ1-6, with a weak D call TRBD1 (5 bases). Germline CDR1 and CDR2: SNHLY and FYNNEI. The V gene lost 1 base and the J gene lost 9 bases, with 13 bases spanning the gap. The CDR3 loop spans 15 amino acids.

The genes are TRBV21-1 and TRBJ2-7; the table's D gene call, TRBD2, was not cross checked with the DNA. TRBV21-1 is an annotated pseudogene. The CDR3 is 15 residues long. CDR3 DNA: TGTGCCAGCAGCAAAAAGCGGGACACCATCTACGAGCAGTACTTC. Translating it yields CASSKKRDTIYEQYF.

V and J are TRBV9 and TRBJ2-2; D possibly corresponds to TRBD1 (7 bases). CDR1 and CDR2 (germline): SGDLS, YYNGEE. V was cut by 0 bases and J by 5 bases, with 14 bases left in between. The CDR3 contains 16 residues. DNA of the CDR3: TGTGCCAGCAGCGTAGTCGGCAGGGGGGAGACCGGGGAGCTGTTTTTT. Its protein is CASSVVGRGETGELFF.

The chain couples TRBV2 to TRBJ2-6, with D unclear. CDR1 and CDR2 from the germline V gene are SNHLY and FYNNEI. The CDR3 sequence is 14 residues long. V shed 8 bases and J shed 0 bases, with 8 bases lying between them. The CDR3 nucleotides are TGTGCCAGCGGCTTTATCTCTGGGGCCAACGTCCTGACTTTC. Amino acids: CASGFISGANVLTF.

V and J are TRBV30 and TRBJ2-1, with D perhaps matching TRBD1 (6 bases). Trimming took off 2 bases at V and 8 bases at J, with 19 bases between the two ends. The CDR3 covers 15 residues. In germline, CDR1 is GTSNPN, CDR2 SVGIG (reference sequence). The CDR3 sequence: CAWSKGQGIRHEQFF. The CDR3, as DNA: TGTGCCTGGAGTAAGGGGCAGGGGATAAGACATGAGCAGTTCTTC.

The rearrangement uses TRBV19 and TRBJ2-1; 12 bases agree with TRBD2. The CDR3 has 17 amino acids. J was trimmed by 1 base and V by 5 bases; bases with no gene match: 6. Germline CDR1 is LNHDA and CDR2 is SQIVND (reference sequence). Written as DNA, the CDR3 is TGTGCCAGTAGTTCTAGGACTAGCGGGATGTCCTACAATGAGCAGTTCTTC. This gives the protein CASSSRTSGMSYNEQFF.

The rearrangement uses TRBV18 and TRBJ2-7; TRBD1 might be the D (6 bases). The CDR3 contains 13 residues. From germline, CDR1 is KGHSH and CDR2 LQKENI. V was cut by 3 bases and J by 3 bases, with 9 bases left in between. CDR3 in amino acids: CASSPQQGYEQYF. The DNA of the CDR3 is TGTGCCAGCTCACCTCAACAGGGCTACGAGCAGTACTTC.

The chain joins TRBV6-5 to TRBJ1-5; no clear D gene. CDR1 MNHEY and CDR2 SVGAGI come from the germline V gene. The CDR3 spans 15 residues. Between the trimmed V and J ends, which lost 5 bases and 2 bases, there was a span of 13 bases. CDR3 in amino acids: CASSPGSLGNQPQHF. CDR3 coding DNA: TGTGCCAGCAGTCCAGGAAGTCTGGGCAATCAGCCCCAGCATTTT.

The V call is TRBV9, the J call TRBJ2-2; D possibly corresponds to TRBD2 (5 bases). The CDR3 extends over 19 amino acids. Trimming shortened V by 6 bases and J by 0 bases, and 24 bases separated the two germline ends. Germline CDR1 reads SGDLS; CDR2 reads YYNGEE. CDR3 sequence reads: CASMRGGTVLTSNTGELFF. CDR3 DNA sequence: TGTGCCAGCATGAGAGGAGGAACAGTTTTGACATCGAACACCGGGGAGCTGTTTTTT.

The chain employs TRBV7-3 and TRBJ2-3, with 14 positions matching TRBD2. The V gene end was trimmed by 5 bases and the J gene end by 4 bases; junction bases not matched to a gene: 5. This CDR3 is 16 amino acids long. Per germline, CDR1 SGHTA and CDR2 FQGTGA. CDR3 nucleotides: TGTGCCAGCAGCCCAAGACTAGCGGGAGGGTCAGATACGCAGTATTTT. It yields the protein CASSPRLAGGSDTQYF.

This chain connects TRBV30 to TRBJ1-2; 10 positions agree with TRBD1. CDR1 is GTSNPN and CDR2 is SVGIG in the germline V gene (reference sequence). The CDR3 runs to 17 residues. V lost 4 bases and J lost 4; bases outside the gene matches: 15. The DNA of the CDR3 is TGTGCCTGGACCCCCGGGACAGGGGCCACGACTGTCTATGGCTACACCTTC. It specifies CAWTPGTGATTVYGYTF.